Shown below are 23 T cell receptor beta chains from a single sample sequenced in a study of OX40 agonist ivuxolimab in advanced cancers. Here immunoSEQ multiplex PCR was the method, and the copy in TCRdb shows in-frame clones only, minus some. The sample lists 30,000 or so clones; approximately 86% were seen once. The input for sequencing was CD4+ or CD8+ T cells sorted from blood, taken in a trial of the OX40 agonist ivuxolimab. These receptors all come from an adult with an advanced solid tumor such as melanoma, head and neck, liver or kidney cancer.

The chain links TRBV19 to TRBJ2-7; maybe TRBD2 (7 bases). The CDR3 runs to 13 residues. The V and J ends lost 5 bases and 2 bases respectively, with 10 bases between them. The germline CDR1 and CDR2 sequences are LNHDA and SQIVND (reference sequence). This CDR3 reads CASSWGGTYEQYF. The CDR3 bases are TGTGCCAGTAGTTGGGGGGGCACCTACGAGCAGTACTTC.

This clone was seen a handful of times. The chain employs TRBV6-6 and TRBJ2-7; possibly TRBD2 for D (6 bases). The CDR3 runs to 15 residues. V was trimmed by 0 bases and J by 5 bases, leaving 14 bases between them. Germline CDR1 is MNHNY and CDR2 is SVGAGI (reference sequence). The CDR3 loop is CASSYSSGSGDEQYF. DNA of the CDR3: TGTGCCAGCAGTTACTCGAGTGGTTCGGGGGACGAGCAGTACTTC.

The V and J genes are TRBV7-9 and TRBJ1-4; 7 bases map to TRBD1. Germline V CDR1 and CDR2: SEHNR, FQNEAQ (reference sequence). The length of the CDR3 is 15 residues. Trimming took 5 bases from V and 6 from J; bases not matched to a gene: 9. DNA for the CDR3: TGTGCCAGCAGCCAATGGGACAGCGGAGATGAAAAACTGTTTTTT. Its translation: CASSQWDSGDEKLFF.

V gene TRBV27 combines with J gene TRBJ2-7, with 9 bases lining up with TRBD1. Per germline, CDR1 MNHEY and CDR2 SMNVEV (reference sequence). V lost 3 bases to trimming and J lost 8 bases; unmatched junction nucleotides: 14. The CDR3 runs 16 residues. CDR3 nucleotides: TGTGCCAGCAGTTTGCCGCCCGGGACAGGGTTTCCCCAGCAGTACTTC. Protein sequence: CASSLPPGTGFPQQYF.

The rearrangement joins TRBV9 to TRBJ1-2; 7 bases match TRBD1. Trimming at V came to 4 bases and at J to 6 bases, leaving 12 bases not matched to a gene. This CDR3 is built from 15 residues. Germline V gene sequence: CDR1 SGDLS, CDR2 YYNGEE. CDR3 DNA sequence: TGTGCCAGCAGCCTCCTAGGGGGCAGCACAAATGGCTACACCTTC. Its protein is CASSLLGGSTNGYTF. The variable domain in full, with the rest retrieved from reference TRBV9 and TRBJ1-2, is DSGVTQTPKHLITATGQRVTLRCSPRSGDLSVYWYQQSLDQGLQFLIQYYNGEERAKGNILERFSAQQFPDLHSELNLSSLELGDSALYFCASSLLGGSTNGYTFGSGTRLTVV.

The rearrangement links TRBV28 to TRBJ2-4; tentatively, D is TRBD2 (6 bases). V was cut by 1 base and J by 10 bases, with 14 bases left in between. Germline V gives CDR1 MDHEN, CDR2 SYDVKM. The CDR3 has 14 amino acids. The CDR3 reads CASSLSTGTLIQYF. The CDR3 coding sequence is TGTGCCAGCAGTTTATCCACCGGGACTTTGATTCAGTACTTC.

This clone was picked up a small number of times. The rearrangement joins TRBV5-8 to TRBJ1-5, with D maybe TRBD1 (6 bases). CDR3 length equals 14 residues. Germline CDR1 reads SGHTS; CDR2 reads YDEGEE. Trimming shortened V by 6 bases and J by 7 bases, and 17 bases separated the two germline ends. As DNA, the CDR3 is TGTGCCAGCACCCTTGCAGGGGCCGGGCAGCCCCAGCATTTT. It codes for CASTLAGAGQPQHF. The whole variable domain, filled in from reference TRBV5-8 and TRBJ1-5, reads EAGVTQSPTHLIKTRGQQATLRCSPISGHTSVYWYQQALGLGLQFLLWYDEGEERNRGNFPPRFSGRQFPNYSSELNVNALELEDSALYLCASTLAGAGQPQHFGDGTRLSIL.

The chain employs TRBV7-2 and TRBJ2-5; 10 bases line up with TRBD1. This CDR3 spans 15 amino acids. Per the germline V gene, CDR1 is SGHTA and CDR2 is FQGNSA. After removal of 4 bases from V and 12 bases from J, the junction contained 14 bases not matched to a gene. CDR3 DNA sequence: TGTGCCAGCAGCTCCGTCCTGTTCGTAGGGACAGGGGAGTACTTC. Protein sequence: CASSSVLFVGTGEYF.

The rearrangement joins TRBV27 to TRBJ1-1; 9 bases map to TRBD1. Germline lookup yields CDR1 MNHEY and CDR2 SMNVEV (reference sequence). There are 15 residues in the CDR3. V gave up 0 bases and J gave up 6 bases; unmatched junction bases: 5. The CDR3 DNA sequence: TGTGCCAGCAGTTTATCCGGGACAGGGAGAGCTGAAGCTTTCTTT. This codes for CASSLSGTGRAEAFF.

The V gene is TRBV10-1, the J gene TRBJ2-2, with TRBD2 matching over 15 bases. CDR1 is WNHNN, CDR2 SYGVQD, per germline (reference sequence). The CDR3 loop spans 18 amino acids. The trim removed 2 bases at V and 1 base at J, leaving 2 bases unmatched. Written as DNA, the CDR3 is TGCGCCAGCAGTGAGAGGACTAGCGGGAGGGTGAACACCGGGGAGCTGTTTTTT. Its translation: CASSERTSGRVNTGELFF.

This clone has only one observation. The rearrangement uses TRBV11-3 and TRBJ1-1; D ambiguous. CDR3 size: 13 residues. Germline CDR1 and CDR2: SGHNT and YENEEA. V lost 0 bases to trimming and J lost 0 bases, with 2 bases between them. The CDR3 sequence: CASSLELNTEAFF. The CDR3 DNA sequence: TGTGCCAGCAGCTTAGAGTTGAACACTGAAGCTTTCTTT.

This sequence joins TRBV5-6 and TRBJ1-2; 9 bases fit TRBD1. V shed 4 bases, J shed 0 bases, and the junction held 13 bases outside the gene matches. The CDR3 contains 18 residues. Germline CDR1 SGHDT, CDR2 YYEEEE. The CDR3 loop is CASSGYSGTGIANYGYTF. CDR3 coding DNA: TGTGCCAGCAGCGGATACTCCGGGACAGGGATAGCTAACTATGGCTACACCTTC.

J is TRBJ1-2 and V is TRBV7-3; TRBD1 matches at 7 bases. The CDR3 runs 16 residues. Germline loops: CDR1 SGHTA, CDR2 FQGTGA. V was pared by 1 base and J by 7 bases, with 12 bases of the junction left unmatched. This chain's CDR3 is CASSLNIGGAARGYTF. Here the CDR3 DNA reads TGTGCCAGCAGCTTAAATATAGGGGGCGCGGCCCGTGGCTACACCTTC.

Within the sample, this clone is medium-sized. The rearrangement uses TRBV28 and TRBJ1-4; D gene ambiguous. CDR1 and CDR2 (germline): MDHEN, SYDVKM. The CDR3 consists of 16 residues. Trimming took 2 bases from V and 3 from J, leaving 13 bases between them. The CDR3 coding sequence is TGTGCCAGCAGTTTAAGCTCGTCAACGGCTAATGAAAAACTGTTTTTT. Translating gives CASSLSSSTANEKLFF.

The chain's CDR3 is CASNPLGGRSEAFF. The CDR3 nucleotides read TGTGCCAGCAACCCCTTAGGGGGTAGGTCTGAAGCTTTCTTT. The chain joins TRBV9 to TRBJ1-1; D is possibly TRBD1 (6 bases). This CDR3 contains 14 residues. The germline gives CDR1 SGDLS, CDR2 YYNGEE. Trimming shortened V by 6 bases and J by 6 bases, and 18 bases separated the two germline ends.

Only one count was recorded for this clone. The chain uses TRBV28 and TRBJ1-3, with TRBD1 identical over 8 bases. The V gene end was trimmed by 5 bases and the J gene end by 8 bases; junction bases not matched to a gene: 11. The CDR3 sequence is 15 residues long. The germline gives CDR1 MDHEN, CDR2 SYDVKM. CDR3 loop: CASSGDRSPRDTIYF. The DNA of the CDR3 is TGTGCCAGCAGTGGGGACAGGTCCCCCAGGGACACCATATATTTT.

This chain links TRBV7-9 with TRBJ2-7; D uncertain. The CDR3 consists of 11 residues. Per germline, CDR1 SEHNR and CDR2 FQNEAQ (reference sequence). V was clipped by 1 base and J by 5 bases, with 3 bases between them. CDR3: CASSLDHEQYF. CDR3 nucleotide sequence: TGTGCCAGCAGCTTAGACCACGAGCAGTACTTC.

This chain joins TRBV4-3 and TRBJ2-2, with 10 bases matching TRBD2. The germline V gene has CDR1 LGHNA and CDR2 YSLEER. After removal of 4 bases from V and 8 bases from J, the junction contained 7 bases not matched to a gene. There are 15 residues in the CDR3. The CDR3 loop is CASSLGLAISGELFF. DNA for the CDR3: TGCGCCAGCAGCCTGGGACTAGCGATTTCGGGGGAGCTGTTTTTT.

A note on this clone: Other DNA sequences within the sample encode an identical CDR3. This rearrangement joins TRBV19 to TRBJ1-1, with no clear D. V was pared by 3 bases and J by 5 bases, with 4 bases between. This CDR3 is 11 amino acids long. Germline CDR1 is LNHDA and CDR2 is SQIVND (reference sequence). The CDR3 bases are TGTGCCAGTAGTATTGTTACTGAAGCTTTCTTT. Translation: CASSIVTEAFF.

The CDR3 DNA sequence: TGCGCCAGCAGCCAAAACCGCCGGATTGGCAATGAGCAGTTCTTC. This encodes CASSQNRRIGNEQFF. The rearrangement uses TRBV4-3 and TRBJ2-1, with D hard to call. Looked up from germline, CDR1 is LGHNA and CDR2 is YSLEER. CDR3 length equals 15 residues. The V end was cut by 2 bases, the J end by 6 bases, with 14 bases between.

A few counts support this clone. An end of the junction does not agree with germline; a read error may underlie this. The genes are TRBV5-1 and TRBJ2-7; 7 bases are a match to TRBD2. The germline gives CDR1 SGHRS, CDR2 YFSETQ. This CDR3 region has 12 residues. The CDR3 is CASRLGGDEQYF. CDR3 DNA sequence: TGCGCCAGCAGGTTGGGGGGGGACGAGCAGTACTTC. The full variable domain, rest sourced from reference TRBV5-1 and TRBJ2-7, is KAGVTQTPRYLIKTRGQQVTLSCSPISGHRSVSWYQQTPGQGLQFLFEYFSETQRNKGNFPGRFSGRQFSNSRSEMNVSTLELGDSALYLCASRLGGDEQYFGPGTRLTVT.

V usage is TRBV7-6 and J usage is TRBJ2-5; D gene uncertain. The V end was cut by 9 bases, the J end by 8 bases, with 19 bases between. Germline V gene data show CDR1 as SGHVS and CDR2 as FNYEAQ. This CDR3 comprises 13 residues. CDR3 sequence (DNA): TGTGCCAGTGGGCCATCTAATATCATAACCCAGTACTTC. It yields the protein CASGPSNIITQYF.

The rearrangement links TRBV29-1 to TRBJ2-5, with 8 bases matching TRBD2. Germline V gives CDR1 SQVTM, CDR2 ANQGSEA. The ends lost 7 bases at V and 1 base at J; junction bases unmatched: 8. This CDR3 has 14 residues. The DNA for the CDR3 is TGCAGCGGGGCGGGGGGATGGCGCCAAGAGACCCAGTACTTC. This encodes CSGAGGWRQETQYF.